A selection of T cell receptor beta chains follows, all from one sample in a study of blood T cell repertoires in COVID-19. TCRdb keeps only in-frame clones here, not all; method: immunoSEQ multiplex PCR. There are about 110,000 clones in the sample; 71% occur only once, and approximately 0.87% lies in the top ten. The sample consisted of peripheral blood. These receptors all come from a human donor with acute or convalescent COVID-19. The donor label of this sample is uncertain. Both conserved end residues are part of each CDR3.

v_call cdr3_length cdr3_aa
TRBV3-1/TRBV3-2 14 CASSQSGGSETQYF
TRBV9 14 CASSVSGTKETQYF
TRBV5-4 17 CASSLRDRGGFNYGYTF
TRBV5-4 15 CASSSGTSGENEQFF
TRBV23-1 18 CASSFRPGQKKMNTEAFF
TRBV13 13 CASSLGSSYEQYF
TRBV6-6 14 CASSRNLRDYGYTF
TRBV11-3 14 CASSPNQNSYEQYF
TRBV5-8 17 CASNSGILLASTDTQYF
TRBV7-9 17 CASSPRGSTDTNYGYTF
TRBV7-9 16 CASSLRGATGQGPQHF
TRBV30 16 CAWSSGEGPTNEKLFF
TRBV18 18 CASSPVPGQGSNNSPLHF
TRBV19 16 CASKNLGQTSNSPLHF
TRBV5-1 14 CASSLTGGLQPQHF
TRBV27 15 CASSSRGQGNSPLHF
TRBV21-1 16 CASSLWTGKLHYGYTF
TRBV5-4 12 CASSPKDSKKFF
TRBV5-8 15 CASSATGTGAYEQYF
TRBV4-1 17 CASSQYTGGWGNQPQHF
TRBV4-1 15 CASSQDQGGVNTIYF
TRBV30 14 CAWSTGTGKDTQYF
TRBV5-1 16 CASSEETGSNTGELFF
TRBV4-2 22 CASSQAPTGGSGNLYSNQPQHF
TRBV5-1 18 CASSSGYVTSGAVSTQYF
TRBV6-6 15 CASSYYTGGGQPQHF
TRBV18 17 CASSPGDRGNSGNTIYF
TRBV10-3 14 CAISEQQGLYEQYF
TRBV27 14 CASKKDRLQETQYF
TRBV5-5 17 CASSLGGQGFSGNTIYF
TRBV9 17 CASSPVQGQLANYGYTF
TRBV5-1 13 CASSPGSAYEQYF
TRBV6-5 15 CASSYGFGGRTEAFF
TRBV28 13 CASSSGQTRGPPF
TRBV5-1 16 CASSSGERGAQETQYF
TRBV3-1/TRBV3-2 16 CASSQAIQKLGYGYTF
TRBV18 15 CASSPGGALYNEQFF
TRBV4-1 14 CASSQLGVYYGYTF
TRBV6-5 15 CASTKDRDRIYGYTF
TRBV11-2 12 CASRRTGGEQYF
TRBV11-2 14 CASSLGQRNTEAFF
TRBV18 14 CASSPSGGGDTQYF
TRBV5-4 15 CASTRLGNRGRSYTF
TRBV4-1 18 CASSQGRGGLTAAETQYF
TRBV24-1 15 CATSDLGAQTGELFF
TRBV7-2 16 CASSLGLVTIAETQYF
TRBV19 15 CASRTSGGAVYEQFF
TRBV11-2 15 CASSSQAGSSYEQYF
TRBV2 11 CASSYQSEQYF
TRBV6-2/TRBV6-3 15 CASSTRTGRQFEQFF
TRBV27 19 CASSLRARGLKFQRTEAFF